This T cell receptor (beta chain) is drawn from a study of blood T cell repertoires in COVID-19. Profiled with immunoSEQ multiplex PCR; TCRdb holds only in-frame clones, not every one. Of approximately 55,000 clones listed, approximately 90% were seen once; the top ten hold approximately 6.2%. Specimen: peripheral blood. The sequence was obtained from a man in his forties or fifties with acute or convalescent COVID-19.

The CDR3 coding sequence is TGTGCCAGCAGCGGGACAGGGGGCGATTCACCCCTCCACTTT. This codes for CASSGTGGDSPLHF. V gene TRBV2 combines with J gene TRBJ1-6, with 12 bases lining up with TRBD1. The junction had 2 bases not matched to a gene; V was cut back by 6 bases and J by 8 bases. The CDR3 covers 14 residues. Per the germline V gene, CDR1 is SNHLY and CDR2 is FYNNEI. Full variable domain (remainder filled in from reference TRBV2 and TRBJ1-6): EPEVTQTPSHQVTQMGQEVILRCVPISNHLYFYWYRQILGQKVEFLVSFYNNEISEKSEIFDDQFSVERPDGSNFTLKIRSTKLEDSAMYFCASSGTGGDSPLHFGNGTRLTVT.